The rows below give T cell receptor beta chains drawn from one sample of a study of shared clonotypes between healthy human individuals. Profiling relied on immunoSEQ multiplex PCR, and the TCRdb table lists in-frame clones only, not all of them. The sample lists 400,000 or so clones, 96% occurring once. The sample comprised memory CD8+ T cells sorted from blood. The source is a man aged 25-45 years in good health. Both conserved end residues are part of each CDR3.

>TRBJ2-1|TRBV6-1
CASSTGYGGNEQFF
>TRBJ1-1|TRBV7-2
CASSPQTGLNTEAFF
>TRBJ2-7|TRBV6-1
CASRTDRGADEQYF
>TRBJ2-1|TRBV5-1
CASSLTEPRGYNEQFF
>TRBJ1-1|TRBV18
CASSPEKTEAFF
>TRBJ2-1|TRBV28
CASRGSGKLNEQFF
>TRBJ2-1|TRBV7-9
CASSPGRGEFLNEQFF
>TRBJ1-1|TRBV9
CASSARSGNLPSMNTEAFF
>TRBJ2-6|TRBV7-2
CASSSRDRGISGANVLTF
>TRBJ1-2|TRBV5-8
CASSLVPGTGNYGYTF
>TRBJ2-7|TRBV7-9
CASSLAGQGSYEQYF
>TRBJ2-7|TRBV28
CASSLAQGLPYEQYF
>TRBJ1-3|TRBV6-5
CASSYGGSGNTIYF
>TRBJ2-1|TRBV2
CASSEAGGLSSYNEQFF
>TRBJ1-1|TRBV6-5
CASSLLTGHTEAFF
>TRBJ2-7|TRBV5-1
CASSLAGDSWGEQYF
>TRBJ2-4|TRBV27
CASSSRPYPGQLDIQYF
>TRBJ1-3|TRBV28
CASRTPRPLGNTIYF
>TRBJ1-2|TRBV7-7
CARERGGYTF
>TRBJ2-5|TRBV20-1
CSASGEETQYF
>TRBJ2-3|TRBV7-9
CASSLIPGSTDTQYF
>TRBJ1-4|TRBV28
CASSLGGANREKLFF
>TRBJ2-3|TRBV6-5
CASSYYADRAGRYAVF
>TRBJ2-7|TRBV11-1
CASSHDRTYEQYF
>TRBJ2-7|TRBV11-1
CASSLGTGDEQYF
>TRBJ2-2|TRBV7-2
CASSLVASGRAAGELFF
>TRBJ2-7|TRBV7-9
CASSLVLAGDAYEQYF
>TRBJ2-5|TRBV7-3
CASSRDREETQYF
>TRBJ2-7|TRBV27
CASSLTSGSTYEQYF
>TRBJ1-5|TRBV5-4
CASSLKGANQPQHF
>TRBJ2-2|TRBV14
CASSLQGWTGELFF
>TRBJ2-7|TRBV14
CASSQDWAPTSYEQYF
>TRBJ2-7|TRBV30
CAWRLSSYEQYF
>TRBJ2-7|TRBV19
CASSEGGPIYEQYF
>TRBJ2-3|TRBV5-1
CASSLGASGASTDTQYF
>TRBJ2-7|TRBV27
CASSPHSFNYEQYF
>TRBJ1-2|TRBV10-2
CASSEGWVDGYTF
>TRBJ2-7|TRBV28
CASSFPGGSEEQYF
>TRBJ1-4|TRBV27
CASSLRTGENEKLFF